This TCR beta chain was profiled in a study of OX40 agonist ivuxolimab in advanced cancers. Study-level information: With a range of about 20 to 79, age averaged about 58 years, and 70% to 85% were male.

The V end lost 3 bases, the J end lost 4 bases, and 14 bases lay between the germline ends. The germline V gene encodes CDR1 MNHEY and CDR2 SMNVEV (reference sequence). CDR3 length: 15 residues. Clones were sequenced by immunoSEQ multiplex PCR, and TCRdb holds only the in-frame ones, with some missing. The sample has 52,000 or so clones, roughly 84% seen once. The specimen was CD4+ or CD8+ T cells sorted from blood, collected in a trial of the OX40 agonist ivuxolimab. This clonotype was sampled from an adult with an advanced solid tumor such as melanoma, head and neck, liver or kidney cancer. The chain employs TRBV27 and TRBJ2-3, with D perhaps matching TRBD1 (5 bases). The CDR3 nucleotides are TGTGCCAGCAGTTTTGCAGGGATCTTGGCAGATACGCAGTATTTT. It translates to CASSFAGILADTQYF.